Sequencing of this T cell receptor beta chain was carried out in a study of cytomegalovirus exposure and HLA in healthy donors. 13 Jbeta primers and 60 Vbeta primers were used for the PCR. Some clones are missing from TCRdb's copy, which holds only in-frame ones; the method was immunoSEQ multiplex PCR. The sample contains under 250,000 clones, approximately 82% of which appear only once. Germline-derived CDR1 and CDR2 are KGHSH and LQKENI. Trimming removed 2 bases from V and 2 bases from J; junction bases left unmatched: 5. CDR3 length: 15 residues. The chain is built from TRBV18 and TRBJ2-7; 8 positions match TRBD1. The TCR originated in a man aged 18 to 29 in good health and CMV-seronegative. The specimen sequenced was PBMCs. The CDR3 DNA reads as TGTGCCAGCTCACCAGCGGACAGGGACACCTACGAGCAGTACTTC. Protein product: CASSPADRDTYEQYF.